Presented here are 18 T cell receptor beta chains from one specimen sequenced in a study of CD8+ T cells in alopecia areata. Extraction and reverse transcription of RNA yielded cDNA as the sequencing template. Generated by immunoSEQ multiplex PCR, the TCRdb table keeps only in-frame clones and is missing some. Of roughly 150,000 clones in the sample, roughly 60% are singletons; the top ten hold approximately 4.8%. The sequencing input was CD4+ T cells sorted from blood. The receptors shown here come from a human donor in good health.

This clone was picked up a small number of times. The chain employs TRBV6-1 and TRBJ2-3; 8 bases fit TRBD2. This CDR3 comprises 15 residues. J gave up 4 bases and V 1 base, and 4 bases lay outside the gene matches. Germline V CDR1 and CDR2: MNHNS, SASEGT. In DNA form, the CDR3 reads TGTGCCAGCAGTGAAGTAAGCGGGAGCTCAGATACGCAGTATTTT. Translated, it gives CASSEVSGSSDTQYF.

The J gene is TRBJ2-1, the V gene TRBV5-6; no definite D call. Between the trimmed V and J ends, which lost 0 bases and 12 bases, there was a span of 13 bases. This CDR3 is built from 13 residues. CDR1 and CDR2 (germline): SGHDT, YYEEEE. The CDR3 region has the DNA TGTGCCAGCAGCTTGGTAGGGCCCTCTGGGCAGTTCTTC. Amino acid sequence: CASSLVGPSGQFF.

The chain is built from TRBV19 and TRBJ2-7, with 8 bases aligning to TRBD1. Germline V gene sequence: CDR1 LNHDA, CDR2 SQIVND (reference sequence). CDR3 length: 13 amino acids. V trimming: 10 bases; J trimming: 3 bases; junction bases outside the gene matches: 8. The chain's CDR3 is CATYRDRYYEQYF. The CDR3 DNA is TGTGCCACCTACCGGGACAGGTACTACGAGCAGTACTTC.

This chain uses TRBV6-5 with TRBJ2-3, with a weak D call TRBD1 (5 bases). V was trimmed by 6 bases and J by 6 bases, leaving 19 bases between them. The CDR3 is 15 amino acids. Germline V gene data show CDR1 as MNHEY and CDR2 as SVGAGI. DNA for the CDR3: TGTGCCAGCAGAAGCCCTGAAGGGGCCCGTGATACGCAGTATTTT. Translation gives CASRSPEGARDTQYF.

The genes are TRBV30 and TRBJ1-4; no reliable D call. Germline V gene data show CDR1 as GTSNPN and CDR2 as SVGIG (reference sequence). V dropped 4 bases and J dropped 7 bases, with 13 bases sitting between them. The CDR3 loop spans 13 amino acids. The CDR3 protein is CAWMTGRGEKLFF. In DNA, the CDR3 is TGTGCCTGGATGACGGGTAGAGGTGAAAAACTGTTTTTT.

The chain carries TRBV29-1 and TRBJ1-1; D perhaps matches TRBD1 (6 bases). Germline values: CDR1 SQVTM, CDR2 ANQGSEA. Trimming took 6 bases from V and 0 from J, leaving 17 bases between them. The length of the CDR3 is 15 residues. The CDR3 DNA reads as TGCAGCGTGCCCAAGGCGGGGGCGTTGAACACTGAAGCTTTCTTT. The encoded protein is CSVPKAGALNTEAFF.

The chain recombines TRBV14 with TRBJ2-7; D might be TRBD2 (5 bases). Trimming cost V 5 bases and J 2 bases, with 13 bases left between them. Germline loops: CDR1 SGHDN, CDR2 FVKESK. There are 14 residues in the CDR3. CDR3 DNA: TGTGCCAGCAGCGAGGACTCGCTCACCTACGAGCAGTACTTC. This encodes CASSEDSLTYEQYF.

This clone was observed a handful of times. V and J are TRBV4-1 and TRBJ1-1; D call uncertain. This CDR3 comprises 12 residues. V lost 8 bases to trimming and J lost 4 bases, with 11 bases between them. Germline lookup yields CDR1 MGHRA and CDR2 YSYEKL. CDR3 sequence reads: CASGFPATEAFF. CDR3 coding DNA: TGCGCCAGCGGTTTCCCTGCCACTGAAGCTTTCTTT.

The chain uses TRBV6-5 and TRBJ1-1; the D is unclear. The V end lost 0 bases, the J end lost 8 bases, and 7 bases lay between the germline ends. CDR3 length: 12 residues. Germline lookup yields CDR1 MNHEY and CDR2 SVGAGI. The CDR3 region has the DNA TGTGCCAGCAGTTACTCCCATAAAGAAGCTTTCTTT. It is translated as CASSYSHKEAFF.

This clone was found a few times. The V call is TRBV19, the J call TRBJ1-1; 7 bases agree with TRBD1. J gave up 1 base and V 3 bases, and 5 bases lay outside the gene matches. Germline CDR1 reads LNHDA; CDR2 reads SQIVND (reference sequence). This CDR3 comprises 15 residues. Here the CDR3 reads CASSINRGPNTEAFF. CDR3 in DNA: TGTGCCAGTAGTATCAATAGGGGGCCGAACACTGAAGCTTTCTTT.

The chain is built from TRBV10-3 and TRBJ2-5, with a weak D call TRBD2 (6 bases). Trimming took off 5 bases at V and 3 bases at J, with 7 bases between the two ends. Germline-derived CDR1 and CDR2 are ENHRY and SYGVKD. The CDR3 has 12 amino acids. The CDR3 here is CAISTGEETQYF. DNA for the CDR3: TGTGCCATCAGTACGGGAGAAGAGACCCAGTACTTC.

This sequence joins TRBV5-6 and TRBJ2-3; D perhaps matches TRBD1 (6 bases). Trimming stripped 4 bases from V and 2 bases from J, with 11 bases between. The germline CDR1 and CDR2 sequences are SGHDT and YYEEEE. The CDR3 runs to 14 residues. In DNA, the CDR3 is TGTGCCAGCAGCGTAGGACAGACCACAGATACGCAGTATTTT. Protein: CASSVGQTTDTQYF.

This clone came up a few times. The CDR3 protein is CASSLGGIQYF. The CDR3, as DNA: TGTGCCAGCAGCCTAGGGGGCATTCAGTACTTC. The gene calls are TRBV11-2 and TRBJ2-4; D might be TRBD1 (6 bases). Germline CDR1 is SGHAT and CDR2 is FQNNGV. Deletions cut 5 bases from V and 9 bases from J, with 8 bases between. This CDR3 has 11 residues.

This chain uses TRBV30 with TRBJ1-1; the D is unclear. The V and J ends lost 4 bases and 1 base respectively, with 16 bases between them. This CDR3 has 15 residues. Germline values: CDR1 GTSNPN, CDR2 SVGIG (reference sequence). CDR3 coding DNA: TGTGCCTGGAATACCCCAATGGGGAAGAACACTGAAGCTTTCTTT. This encodes CAWNTPMGKNTEAFF.

V gene TRBV4-1 combines with J gene TRBJ2-3, with D perhaps matching TRBD1 (5 bases). V lost 0 bases, J lost 3 bases, and 13 bases lay in between. The CDR3 is 16 residues long. The germline CDR1 and CDR2 sequences are MGHRA and YSYEKL. The CDR3 nucleotides are TGCGCCAGCAGCCAAGAGTTCACAGGTTCGACAGATACGCAGTATTTT. Its translation: CASSQEFTGSTDTQYF.

The chain combines TRBV18 with TRBJ1-5; D might be TRBD1 (6 bases). With 6 bases removed from V and 10 bases from J, the gap between germline ends came to 13 bases. The CDR3 has 12 residues. From germline, CDR1 is KGHSH and CDR2 LQKENI. The CDR3 region is CASSDRVVPQHF. Here the CDR3 DNA reads TGTGCCAGCTCGGACAGAGTTGTACCCCAGCATTTT.

The chain couples TRBV29-1 to TRBJ1-1; D may be TRBD1 (6 bases). The CDR3 length is 16 residues. Per the germline V gene, CDR1 is SQVTM and CDR2 is ANQGSEA. V lost 3 bases to trimming and J lost 5 bases, with 22 bases between them. The CDR3 DNA is TGCAGCGTTGAGGGACACTCGAGGAACGGGTCAACTGAAGCTTTCTTT. Its protein is CSVEGHSRNGSTEAFF.

The chain is built from TRBV19 and TRBJ1-5, with D possibly matching TRBD1 (6 bases). Trimming stripped 6 bases from V and 3 bases from J, with 12 bases between. Per germline, CDR1 LNHDA and CDR2 SQIVND (reference sequence). The CDR3 loop spans 14 amino acids. The CDR3: CASRSGQPNQPQHF. The CDR3, as DNA: TGTGCCAGTAGGAGTGGACAGCCCAATCAGCCCCAGCATTTT.